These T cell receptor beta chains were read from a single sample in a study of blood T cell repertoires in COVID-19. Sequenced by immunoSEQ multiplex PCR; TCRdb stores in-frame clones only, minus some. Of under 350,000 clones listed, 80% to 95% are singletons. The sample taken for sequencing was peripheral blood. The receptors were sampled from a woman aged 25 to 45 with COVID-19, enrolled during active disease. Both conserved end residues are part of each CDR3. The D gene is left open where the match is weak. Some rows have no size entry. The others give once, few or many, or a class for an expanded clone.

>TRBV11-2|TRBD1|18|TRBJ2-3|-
CASSLDLYQGDRADTQYF
TGTGCCAGCAGCTTAGATCTATACCAGGGGGACCGCGCAGATACGCAGTATTTT
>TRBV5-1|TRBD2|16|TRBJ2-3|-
CASSELAGGGTDTQYF
TGCGCCAGCAGCGAACTAGCGGGAGGAGGCACAGATACGCAGTATTTT
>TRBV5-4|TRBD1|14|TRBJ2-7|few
CASSSGQVPYEQYF
TGTGCCAGCAGCTCGGGACAGGTCCCCTACGAGCAGTACTTC
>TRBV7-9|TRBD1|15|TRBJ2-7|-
CASSAEDRGWYEQYF
TGTGCCAGCAGCGCAGAGGACAGGGGGTGGTACGAGCAGTACTTC
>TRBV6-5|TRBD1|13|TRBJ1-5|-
CASSRTGGQPQHF
TGTGCCAGCAGTCGAACAGGGGGTCAGCCCCAGCATTTT
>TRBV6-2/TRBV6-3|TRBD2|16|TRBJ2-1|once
CASSITSGSFYNEQFF
TGTGCCAGCAGCATCACTAGCGGGAGTTTTTACAATGAGCAGTTCTTC
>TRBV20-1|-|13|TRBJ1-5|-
CSASFGSTGPQHF
TGCAGTGCTAGTTTTGGTTCTACAGGGCCCCAGCATTTT
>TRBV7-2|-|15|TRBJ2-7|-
CASSRGTAGAGEQYF
TGTGCCAGCAGCCGGGGGACAGCTGGGGCGGGGGAGCAGTACTTC
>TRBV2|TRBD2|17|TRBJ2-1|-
CASRDHEWREGPNEQFF
TGTGCCAGCAGGGACCACGAGTGGCGGGAGGGCCCCAATGAGCAGTTCTTC
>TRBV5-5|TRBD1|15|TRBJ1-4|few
CASSFAGTGGEKLFF
TGTGCCAGCAGCTTTGCGGGGACAGGGGGAGAAAAACTGTTTTTT
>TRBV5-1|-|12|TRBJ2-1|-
CASSLKRNEQFF
TGCGCCAGCAGCTTGAAACGGAATGAGCAGTTCTTC
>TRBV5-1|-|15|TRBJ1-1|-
CASSLRTAEVTEAFF
TGCGCCAGCAGCCTCCGGACAGCGGAGGTCACTGAAGCTTTCTTT
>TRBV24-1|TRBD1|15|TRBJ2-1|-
CATSEAGTGGNEQFF
TGTGCCACCAGTGAAGCCGGGACAGGGGGCAATGAGCAGTTCTTC
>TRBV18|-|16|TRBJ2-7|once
CASAMAGLAGSYEQYF
TGTGCCAGCGCCATGGCGGGGCTGGCTGGGAGCTACGAGCAGTACTTC
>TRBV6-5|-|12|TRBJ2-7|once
CASLGATYEQYF
TGTGCCAGCCTGGGGGCTACCTACGAGCAGTACTTC
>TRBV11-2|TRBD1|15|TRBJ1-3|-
CASSLHVRQGDTIYF
TGTGCCAGCAGCCTACACGTACGACAGGGAGACACCATATATTTT
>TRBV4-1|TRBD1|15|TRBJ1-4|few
CASSQAGTGDEKLFF
TGCGCCAGCAGCCAGGCCGGGACAGGGGATGAAAAACTGTTTTTT
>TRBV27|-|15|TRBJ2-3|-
CASSFGASGEDTQYF
TGTGCCAGCAGCTTTGGGGCGAGTGGAGAAGATACGCAGTATTTT
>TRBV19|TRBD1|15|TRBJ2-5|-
CASSRDRGNQETQYF
TGTGCCAGTAGTAGGGACAGGGGGAATCAAGAGACCCAGTACTTC
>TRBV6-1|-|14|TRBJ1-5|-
CASSDWGSDQPQHF
TGTGCCAGCAGTGATTGGGGTAGCGATCAGCCCCAGCATTTT
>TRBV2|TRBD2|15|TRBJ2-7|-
CASSAYAGASYEQYF
TGTGCCAGCAGTGCATACGCGGGAGCCTCCTACGAGCAGTACTTC